What follows are 16 T cell receptor beta chains derived from one specimen sequenced in a study of blood T cells in healthy people across ages. Next came a second PCR, run for about 7 to 12 cycles, which used a sample-barcoded 5' primer along with a J-beta primer mix. TCRdb ran MiXCR on the 5' RACE reads and lists one entry per CDR3 protein. The sample has hundreds of thousands of distinct CDR3 sequences; roughly 64% are singletons. The sample consisted of blood. Source of these receptors: a man between 25 and 39 years old in good health.

This chain joins TRBV3-1 and TRBJ1-4, with D maybe TRBD1 (6 bases). Trimming removed 2 bases from V and 8 bases from J, with 9 bases in between. The CDR3 consists of 13 residues. Germline V lookup: CDR1 LGHDT, CDR2 YNNKEL (reference sequence). The CDR3 loop is CASSQSGQEKLFF. CDR3 bases: TGTGCCAGCAGCCAATCCGGACAGGAAAAACTGTTTTTT.

Only a few counts were recorded for this clonotype. The chain links TRBV29-1 to TRBJ2-5, with D possibly called TRBD1 or TRBD2 (5 bases each). The germline gives CDR1 SQVTM, CDR2 ANQGSEA. This CDR3 contains 16 residues. V was shortened by 3 bases and J by 5 bases, with 22 bases between the two germline ends. CDR3 loop: CSVDNPMDGTLETQYF. CDR3 DNA: TGCAGCGTTGATAACCCGATGGATGGGACCTTGGAGACCCAGTACTTC.

Comment on this clonotype: Relative to the germline gene, one junction end is altered; a read error may explain this. The chain uses TRBV6-6 and TRBJ2-1; TRBD1 is a possible D gene (6 bases). This CDR3 contains 16 residues. Germline V gene lookup returns CDR1 MNHNY and CDR2 SVGAGI (reference sequence). The CDR3 sequence is CAGSYNRDIPSNEQFF. CDR3 in DNA: TGTGCCGGCAGTTACAACCGGGACATCCCGAGCAATGAGCAGTTCTTC.

The chain joins TRBV7-2 to TRBJ2-1; D is unresolved. V shed 5 bases and J shed 2 bases, with 16 bases lying between them. This CDR3 has 16 residues. CDR1 SGHTA and CDR2 FQGNSA come from the germline V gene. The DNA for the CDR3 is TGTGCCAGCAGCCCATCTTTCCCACGCGCCTACAATGAGCAGTTCTTC. The encoded protein is CASSPSFPRAYNEQFF.

CDR3 sequence reads: CASSPARTVDGYTF. For the CDR3, the DNA is TGTGCCAGCTCACCAGCCAGGACGGTAGATGGCTACACCTTC. V gene TRBV18 combines with J gene TRBJ1-2; D uncertain. Per germline, CDR1 KGHSH and CDR2 LQKENI. The CDR3 spans 14 residues. Trimming pared 2 bases from V and 6 bases from J, leaving 13 bases between.

The V gene is TRBV2, the J gene TRBJ1-2; D is uncertain. CDR1 is SNHLY, CDR2 FYNNEI, per germline. The CDR3 contains 15 residues. Trimming cost V 4 bases and J 4 bases, with 16 bases left between them. The CDR3 loop is CASSASRKPIYGYTF. The CDR3, as DNA: TGTGCCAGCAGTGCTTCCAGGAAGCCAATCTATGGCTACACCTTC. The whole variable domain, filled in from reference TRBV2 and TRBJ1-2, reads EPEVTQTPSHQVTQMGQEVILRCVPISNHLYFYWYRQILGQKVEFLVSFYNNEISEKSEIFDDQFSVERPDGSNFTLKIRSTKLEDSAMYFCASSASRKPIYGYTFGSGTRLTVV.

This clonotype occurred once. This chain links TRBV6-2 or TRBV6-3 with TRBJ2-1; D is unresolved. The V gene's germline CDR1 is MNHEY and CDR2 SVGEGT. This CDR3 has 12 residues. The V gene lost 0 bases and the J gene lost 7 bases, with 4 bases spanning the gap. The CDR3 DNA follows: TGTGCCAGCAGTTACTCGAGGAATGAGCAGTTCTTC. Its protein product is CASSYSRNEQFF.

V gene TRBV4-2 combines with J gene TRBJ2-5; 9 bases match TRBD1. CDR1 and CDR2 (germline): LGHNA, YNFKEQ. The length of the CDR3 is 15 residues. Trimming removed 3 bases from V and 3 bases from J; junction bases left unmatched: 5. DNA of the CDR3: TGTGCCAGCAGCCACCGGGACAGGGAAGAAGAGACCCAGTACTTC. It translates to CASSHRDREEETQYF.

V gene TRBV12-3 or TRBV12-4 combines with J gene TRBJ1-4; D gene unclear. This CDR3 region has 11 residues. The V end lost 6 bases, the J end lost 5 bases, and 4 bases lay between the germline ends. CDR3 nucleotides: TGTGCCAGCAGCCAAAATGAAAAACTGTTTTTT. Amino acids: CASSQNEKLFF.

The table lists this clonotype with a few counts. The rearrangement links TRBV20-1 to TRBJ2-3, with TRBD2 identical over 8 bases. The CDR3 length is 16 residues. CDR1 DFQATT and CDR2 SNEGSKA come from the germline V gene (reference sequence). V lost 1 base to trimming and J lost 3 bases; unmatched junction nucleotides: 9. CDR3 in amino acids: CSARVLAGIGTDTQYF. The DNA for the CDR3 is TGCAGTGCTAGAGTGCTAGCGGGTATTGGGACAGATACGCAGTATTTT.

The gene calls are TRBV6-2 or TRBV6-3 and TRBJ2-5; D gene unclear. V lost 2 bases to trimming and J lost 1 base, with 14 bases between them. The CDR3 has 16 residues. Germline V lookup: CDR1 MNHEY, CDR2 SVGEGT. The CDR3 here is CASSYGFLRTQETQYF. CDR3 in DNA: TGTGCCAGCAGTTACGGGTTTTTGCGGACCCAAGAGACCCAGTACTTC.

The J gene is TRBJ2-5, the V gene TRBV11-2; the match to TRBD2 covers 7 bases. The CDR3 extends over 16 amino acids. Germline V gene sequence: CDR1 SGHAT, CDR2 FQNNGV. The V and J ends lost 1 base and 1 base, in that order; junction bases with no gene match: 6. DNA for the CDR3: TGTGCCAGCAGCTTAGCGGGGGGATACCCCCAAGAGACCCAGTACTTC. It translates to CASSLAGGYPQETQYF.

A few counts support this clonotype. This chain connects TRBV20-1 to TRBJ2-3; D assignment may be TRBD1 or TRBD2 (6 bases each). CDR1 is DFQATT, CDR2 SNEGSKA, per germline (reference sequence). The length of the CDR3 is 16 residues. V lost 3 bases and J lost 0, with 16 bases in between. In nucleotides, the CDR3 is TGCAGTGCTAGCGGGGGCCCAAGCTTGAGCACAGATACGCAGTATTTT. Protein product: CSASGGPSLSTDTQYF.

This chain connects TRBV21-1 to TRBJ2-7; the table's D gene call, TRBD1, was not cross checked with the DNA. TRBV21-1 is classified as a pseudogene. This CDR3 region has 18 residues. The CDR3 here is CASTQNPPGSGRRDEQYF. The CDR3 DNA is TGTGCCAGCACCCAAAACCCGCCAGGGTCAGGGAGGAGAGACGAGCAGTACTTC.

This clonotype has more than one count but fewer than ten. The chain carries TRBV27 and TRBJ1-5; D may be TRBD1 (5 bases). The CDR3 consists of 15 residues. Per the germline V gene, CDR1 is MNHEY and CDR2 is SMNVEV (reference sequence). With 9 bases removed from V and 0 bases from J, the gap between germline ends came to 15 bases. CDR3 bases: TGTGCCAGACCCGGACACGAGTATAGCAATCAGCCCCAGCATTTT. Encoded protein: CARPGHEYSNQPQHF.

This clonotype has a handful of counts. The genes are TRBV28 and TRBJ2-5; 12 bases fit TRBD2. V dropped 6 bases and J dropped 4; count of bases not matched to a gene: 9. Germline loops: CDR1 MDHEN, CDR2 SYDVKM. This CDR3 has 16 residues. CDR3 protein: CASSPALAGGTETQYF. CDR3 in DNA: TGTGCCAGCAGCCCTGCTCTAGCGGGAGGGACAGAGACCCAGTACTTC.